This T cell receptor (beta chain) came from a study of metastatic and nonmetastatic thyroid tumors. About the research overall: Comparative analysis of repertoires was undertaken across blood and tumor or nodule tissue obtained from malignant and benign thyroid patients. Study-level results: Malignant thyroid tumors reportedly exceeded benign nodules significantly in TCR beta diversity, with the difference appearing in blood and tumor.

Authors' data handling: The authors used CDR3 differences across clinicopathological groups to build a distant-metastasis classifier for papillary thyroid cancer. TCRdb re-analyzed the PCR reads using MiXCR. Clone size and V and J calls follow TCRdb, not the original study. The data contain about 89,000 clones, around 12% of them singletons. V shed 4 bases, J shed 2 bases, and the junction held 5 bases outside the gene matches. This CDR3 has 15 residues. The germline V gene encodes CDR1 SNHLY and CDR2 FYNNEI. Thyroid surgery took place with no prior treatment in any patient. This clone was recorded many times. Its cognate antigen is unknown.

This clonotype was obtained from a female donor with papillary thyroid cancer or a benign thyroid nodule (not recorded which). Some clones in this sample may be carry-over from other donors' samples. Sequencing input: tumor tissue. V usage is TRBV2 and J usage is TRBJ2-3, with TRBD2 matching over 8 bases. CDR3 protein: CASSAPGGNTDTQYF. CDR3 nucleotide sequence: TGTGCCAGCAGTGCGCCGGGAGGGAACACAGATACGCAGTATTTT.